Below, one T cell receptor beta chain is given with its context. This record comes from a study of shared clonotypes between healthy human individuals. The J segment lost 8 bases and the V segment lost 0 bases, leaving 10 bases of the junction unmatched. Per the germline V gene, CDR1 is LGHNA and CDR2 is YSLEER. The CDR3 covers 17 residues. Cells designated naive CD8 were CD45RO-negative and were positively selected for CCR7, with terminally differentiated effector memory CD45RA+ cells excluded. Adult donors, all healthy and HIV-negative, had no recent acute infections or vaccinations. Researchers divided each subset's genomic DNA evenly across several immunoSEQ plates. An approximately 200 ng quantity of DNA, about 30,000 T cell genomes, went into the sorted-subset replicate PCRs. Here immunoSEQ multiplex PCR was the method, and the copy in TCRdb shows in-frame clones only, minus some. The sample lists about 2,100,000 clones, 90% to 95% occurring once.

This TCR was recovered from a man younger than 30 in good health. Some clones in this sample may be carry-over from other donors' samples. The V and J genes are TRBV4-3 and TRBJ2-1; TRBD2 matches 10 bases. Sequenced sample: naive CD8+ T cells from PBMCs. CDR3 amino acids: CASSQDRTSGVLDEQFF. The CDR3 DNA follows: TGCGCCAGCAGCCAAGACCGTACTAGCGGGGTACTCGATGAGCAGTTCTTC.